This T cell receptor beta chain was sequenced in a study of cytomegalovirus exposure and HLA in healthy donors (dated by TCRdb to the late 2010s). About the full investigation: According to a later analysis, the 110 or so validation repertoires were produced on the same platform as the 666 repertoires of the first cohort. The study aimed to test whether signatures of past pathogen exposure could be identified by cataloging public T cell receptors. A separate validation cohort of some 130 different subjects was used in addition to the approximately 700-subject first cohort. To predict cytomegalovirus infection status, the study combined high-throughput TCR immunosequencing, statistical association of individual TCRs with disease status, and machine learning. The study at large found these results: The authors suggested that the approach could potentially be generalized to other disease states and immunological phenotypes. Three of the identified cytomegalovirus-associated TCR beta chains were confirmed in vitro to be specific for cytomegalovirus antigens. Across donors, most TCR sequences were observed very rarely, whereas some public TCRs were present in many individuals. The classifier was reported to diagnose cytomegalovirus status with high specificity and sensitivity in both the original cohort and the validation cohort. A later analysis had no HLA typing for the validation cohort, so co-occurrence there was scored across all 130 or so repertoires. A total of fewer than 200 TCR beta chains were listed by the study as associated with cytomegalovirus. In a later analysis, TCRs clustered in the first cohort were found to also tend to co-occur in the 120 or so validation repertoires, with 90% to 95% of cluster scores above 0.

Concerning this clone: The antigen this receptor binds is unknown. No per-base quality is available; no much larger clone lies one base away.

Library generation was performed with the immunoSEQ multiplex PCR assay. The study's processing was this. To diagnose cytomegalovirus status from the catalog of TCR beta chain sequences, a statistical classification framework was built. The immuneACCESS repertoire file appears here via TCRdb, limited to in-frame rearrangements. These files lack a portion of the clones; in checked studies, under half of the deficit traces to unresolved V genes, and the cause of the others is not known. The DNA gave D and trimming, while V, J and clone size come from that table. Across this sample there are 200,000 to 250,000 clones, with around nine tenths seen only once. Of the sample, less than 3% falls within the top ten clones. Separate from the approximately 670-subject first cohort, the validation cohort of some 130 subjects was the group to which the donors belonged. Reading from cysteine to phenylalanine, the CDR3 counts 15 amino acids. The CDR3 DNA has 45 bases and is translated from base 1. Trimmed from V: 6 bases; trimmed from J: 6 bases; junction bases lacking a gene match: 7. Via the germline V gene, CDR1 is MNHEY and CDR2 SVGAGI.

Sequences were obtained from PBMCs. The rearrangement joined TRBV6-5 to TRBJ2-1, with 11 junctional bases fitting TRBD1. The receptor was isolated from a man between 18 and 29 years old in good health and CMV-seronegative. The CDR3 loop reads CASSRDRGALNEQFF. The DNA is TGTGCCAGCAGCCGGGACAGGGGGGCCCTCAATGAGCAGTTCTTC.